This T cell receptor (beta chain) originates from a study of T-cell reconstitution after alpha-beta-depleted transplantation in children. Ten or more counts support this clonotype. TCRbeta library preparation incorporated unique molecular identifiers. TCRdb reprocessed the PCR reads with MiXCR, giving one entry per CDR3 protein. This sample yields 170,000 or so distinct CDR3 sequences, of which roughly 7.5% are seen a single time; about 2.9% belongs to the top ten. The CDR3 totals 13 residues. V lost 3 bases and J 1 base, leaving 7 bases between the germline ends. The V gene is TRBV12-3 or TRBV12-4, the J gene TRBJ2-7; perhaps TRBD2 as D (5 bases). This clonotype was sampled from a human donor who donated a stem cell graft to a child with Wiskott-Aldrich syndrome. The material sequenced was PBMCs from the stem cell graft donor, taken from the stem cell graft. The DNA of the CDR3 is TGTGCCAGCAGTTTGGACTTATCCTACGAGCAGTACTTC. It encodes CASSLDLSYEQYF.